This TCR beta chain originates from a study of CD8+ T cells in alopecia areata. Study findings and constraints: It was observed that many expanded lesional clones persisted in scalp and blood during tofacitinib.

On this clone itself: The antigen remains unidentified.

Treatment specified: oral pan-JAK inhibitor, 5-10 mg twice daily. CDR3 size: 13 residues. CDR1 LNHDA and CDR2 SQIVND come from the germline V gene (reference sequence). V was pared by 5 bases and J by 7 bases, with 14 bases between. Reverse transcribed after extraction, RNA yielded cDNA as the sequencing template. Assay used: immunoSEQ multiplex PCR; TCRdb lists only in-frame clones, some missing. The sample includes fewer than 250,000 clones, roughly three fifths of them seen just once. The rearrangement uses TRBV19 and TRBJ1-2; D is unresolved. The receptor comes from a human donor with alopecia areata. The sequencing used CD4+ T cells sorted from blood, collected at week 4, from a patient treated with tofacitinib. The chain's CDR3 is CASSPGIVGGYTF. The CDR3 region has the DNA TGTGCCAGTAGTCCTGGAATAGTGGGTGGCTACACCTTC.